This TCR beta chain was observed in a study of T cell changes during pregnancy in multiple sclerosis. Sequencing used immunoSEQ multiplex PCR; TCRdb keeps in-frame clones, though not all of them. The sample lists about 50,000 clones, approximately 93% occurring once. CDR3 length: 15 residues. V was pared by 2 bases and J by 1 base, with 12 bases between. Germline CDR1 reads SGHTA; CDR2 reads FQGNSA. The chain employs TRBV7-2 and TRBJ2-7; D possibly corresponds to TRBD2 (6 bases). The TCR comes from a female donor with multiple sclerosis, enrolled in a pregnancy study. This sample comprised CD4+ T cells from peripheral blood mononuclear cells, obtained in the third trimester of pregnancy. CDR3 coding DNA: TGTGCCAGCAGCTTAACGGCGGGGAAATCCTACGAGCAGTACTTC. Amino acids: CASSLTAGKSYEQYF.